This TCR beta chain derives from a study of T-cell reconstitution after alpha-beta-depleted transplantation in children. Study-wide results and caveats: Several hundred expanded graft clones reportedly were the source of alpha-beta T cells about two months after transplant. T-cell counts and diversity at one year post-transplant came mainly from newly produced T cells. Surviving recipient T cells and intrathymic progenitors accounted for some patients' high TCRbeta diversity at day 60.

Turning to this clonotype: Its antigen is unidentified.

Unique molecular identifiers were built into the TCRbeta library. Each CDR3 protein is one row after TCRdb ran MiXCR on the PCR reads. The sample consists of some 200,000 distinct CDR3 sequences, about 8.2% of them appearing once. V lost 3 bases, J lost 3 bases, and 4 bases stayed unmatched. The germline V gene encodes CDR1 SEHNR and CDR2 FQNEAQ (reference sequence). CDR3 length equals 16 residues. The sequence derives from a male patient aged 2 to 10 who had a stem cell transplant for acute myeloid leukemia, so the T cells may come from the graft donor. The specimen comprised PBMCs, mostly from graft donor cells, sampled 360 days after TCRalphabeta/CD19-depleted stem cell transplant. The gene calls are TRBV7-9 and TRBJ2-1; 11 bases align to TRBD2. The CDR3 reads CASSLVAGGVYNEQFF. CDR3 DNA sequence: TGTGCCAGCAGCTTGGTAGCGGGGGGGGTCTACAATGAGCAGTTCTTC.